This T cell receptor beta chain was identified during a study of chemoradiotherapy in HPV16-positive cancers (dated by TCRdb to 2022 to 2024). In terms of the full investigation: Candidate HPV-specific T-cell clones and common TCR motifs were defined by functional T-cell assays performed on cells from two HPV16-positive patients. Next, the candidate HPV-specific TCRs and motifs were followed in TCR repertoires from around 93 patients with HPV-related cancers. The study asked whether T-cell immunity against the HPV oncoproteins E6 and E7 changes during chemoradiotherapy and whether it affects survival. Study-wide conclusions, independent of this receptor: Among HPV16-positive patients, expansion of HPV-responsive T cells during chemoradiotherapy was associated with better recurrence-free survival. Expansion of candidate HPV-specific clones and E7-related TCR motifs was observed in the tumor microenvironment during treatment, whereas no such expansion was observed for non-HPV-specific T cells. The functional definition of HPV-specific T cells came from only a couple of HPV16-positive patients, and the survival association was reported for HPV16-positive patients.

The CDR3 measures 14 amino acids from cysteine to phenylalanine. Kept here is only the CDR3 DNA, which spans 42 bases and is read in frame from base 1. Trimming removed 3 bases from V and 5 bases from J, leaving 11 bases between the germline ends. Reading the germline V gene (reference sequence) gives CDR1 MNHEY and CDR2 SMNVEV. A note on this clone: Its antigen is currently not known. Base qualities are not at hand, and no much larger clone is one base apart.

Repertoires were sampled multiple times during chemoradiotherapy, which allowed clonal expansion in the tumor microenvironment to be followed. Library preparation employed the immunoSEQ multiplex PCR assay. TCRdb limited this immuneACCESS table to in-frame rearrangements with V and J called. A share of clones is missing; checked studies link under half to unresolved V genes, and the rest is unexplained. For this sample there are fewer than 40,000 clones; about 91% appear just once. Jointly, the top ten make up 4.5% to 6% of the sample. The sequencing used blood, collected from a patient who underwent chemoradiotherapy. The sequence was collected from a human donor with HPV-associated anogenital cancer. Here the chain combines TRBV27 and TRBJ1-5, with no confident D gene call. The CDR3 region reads CASSFSPGDQPQHF. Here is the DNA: TGTGCCAGCAGTTTCTCCCCCGGGGATCAGCCCCAGCATTTT.